This T cell receptor beta chain was retrieved from a study of blood T cell repertoires in COVID-19. Across the study: Researchers got acute and convalescent COVID-19 samples from the United States, Italy and Spain. PBMCs, B-cell-depleted T cells, or T cells provided the cDNA or gDNA that made up the material.

Sequencing used immunoSEQ multiplex PCR; TCRdb keeps in-frame clones, though not all of them. The top ten clones hold around 1.8% of a sample with about 440,000 clones, about 85% of them seen once. The participants were between about 18 and 100 years old and came from about two dozen US areas. Participants' reported clinical history set cohort assignment. The specimen sequenced was PBMCs or T cells enriched from blood (not recorded which). The clonotype comes from a woman between 18 and 30 years old with acute COVID-19.

The CDR3, as DNA: TGTGCCATCAGTGGACGGGGGGTGAACACTGAAGCTTTCTTT. It codes for CAISGRGVNTEAFF. This sequence joins TRBV10-3 and TRBJ1-1; TRBD1 might be the D (5 bases). This CDR3 contains 14 residues. Trimming cost V 4 bases and J 0 bases, with 9 bases left between them. In germline, CDR1 is ENHRY, CDR2 SYGVKD.